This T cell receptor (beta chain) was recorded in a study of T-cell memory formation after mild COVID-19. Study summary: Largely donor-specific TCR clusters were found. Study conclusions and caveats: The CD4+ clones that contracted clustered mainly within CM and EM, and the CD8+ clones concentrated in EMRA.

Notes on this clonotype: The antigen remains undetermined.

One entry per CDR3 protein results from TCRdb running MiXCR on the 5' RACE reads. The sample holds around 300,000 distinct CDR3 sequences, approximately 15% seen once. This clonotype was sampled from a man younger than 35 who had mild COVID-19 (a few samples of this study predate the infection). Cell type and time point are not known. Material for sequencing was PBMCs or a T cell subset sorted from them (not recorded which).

The CDR3 region has the DNA TGTGCCAGCAGCTTCGGCGAAACGGGGAGCACAGATACGCAGTATTTT. Protein product: CASSFGETGSTDTQYF. The gene calls are TRBV7-3 and TRBJ2-3; TRBD2 is a possible D gene (5 bases). V lost 3 bases to trimming and J lost 0 bases, with 13 bases between them. Germline loops: CDR1 SGHTA, CDR2 FQGTGA. This CDR3 is built from 16 residues.